The T cell receptor beta chain described here comes from a study of identical twins. General study results and limits: Models underestimated out-of-frame TCR alpha sharing in monozygotic twins. Part of the zero-insertion signal could reflect confounding by invariant MAIT and iNKT cells. Out-of-frame alpha sequences common to twins were enriched for low generation probability.

Germline V CDR1 and CDR2: MDHEN, SYDVKM. Trimming took off 10 bases at V and 0 bases at J, with 10 bases between the two ends. The CDR3 sequence is 13 residues long. A remark on this clonotype: Antigen: not known.

MiXCR, run by TCRdb on the 5' RACE reads, gives a single entry per CDR3 protein. The sample has hundreds of thousands of distinct CDR3 sequences; roughly 8.6% are singletons. These data were also reused for a study on yellow fever vaccine responses in identical twins. Per that study: Twin vaccine T cell responses reportedly seemed partly convergent, partly personalized.

This receptor was obtained from a woman under 30 in good health. The chain employs TRBV28 and TRBJ1-3; D is perhaps TRBD1 (5 bases). Sequences were obtained from memory (CD45RO+) T cells sorted from blood. CDR3 amino acids: CATQGSSGNTIYF. The CDR3 DNA sequence: TGTGCCACCCAGGGTTCCTCTGGAAACACCATATATTTT.